This is a list of T cell receptor beta chains from one sample in a study of blood T cell repertoires in COVID-19. Using immunoSEQ multiplex PCR, the repertoire was profiled, and TCRdb retains in-frame clones only, with some absent. Of roughly 200,000 clones in the sample, 89% are singletons; the top ten hold 6.5% to 8.5%. The source material was peripheral blood. These receptors came from a man aged 40-50 years with acute or convalescent COVID-19. The CDR3 runs from the conserved cysteine through the conserved F or W. D genes are given only for firm matches. Clone sizes are given selectively: once, few, many, or a class where the clone is expanded.

>NA|NA|TRBV6-5|TRBJ1-4
TGTGCCAGCAGTTACCAGGGTGTAACTAATGAAAAACTGTTTTTT
CASSYQGVTNEKLFF
>NA|NA|TRBV4-1|TRBJ1-5
TGCGCCAGCAGCCCAGTGGGCGGCAATCAGCCCCAGCATTTT
CASSPVGGNQPQHF
>TRBD1|few|TRBV5-1|TRBJ1-1
TGCGCCAGCAGCTGGGGACAGGGGGCTGGCACTGAAGCTTTCTTT
CASSWGQGAGTEAFF
>NA|NA|TRBV11-2|TRBJ2-1
TGTGCCAGCAGCTTTTACTCAAATGAGCAGTTCTTC
CASSFYSNEQFF
>NA|NA|TRBV7-9|TRBJ2-2
TGTGCCAGCAGCTTAGAGACGGGGGCCGGGGAGCTGTTTTTT
CASSLETGAGELFF
>TRBD1|NA|TRBV7-8|TRBJ2-7
TGTGCCAGCAGCGTTGGTCCATCAGGGGGAAAGCAGTACTTC
CASSVGPSGGKQYF
>NA|NA|TRBV20-1|TRBJ1-1
TGCAGTGCCCGCAGGGGAGCTGAAGCTTTCTTT
CSARRGAEAFF
>TRBD1|NA|TRBV11-2|TRBJ2-2
TGTGCCAGCAGCTTCGACAGGGTGGCCGGGGAGCTGTTTTTT
CASSFDRVAGELFF
>TRBD2|NA|TRBV19|TRBJ2-5
TGTGCCAGTAGGAAAGGACTAGCGGGGTACCAAGAGACCCAGTACTTC
CASRKGLAGYQETQYF
>NA|NA|TRBV29-1|TRBJ1-2
TGCAGCGTTCCGGGACTGACTAACTATGGCTACACCTTC
CSVPGLTNYGYTF
>TRBD2|NA|TRBV5-1|TRBJ2-3
TGCGCCAGCAGCTTGTTAGCGGGTGACACAGATACGCAGTATTTT
CASSLLAGDTDTQYF
>TRBD2|NA|TRBV5-1|TRBJ2-3
TGCGCCAGCAGCTTGGGACTAGCGGGGGGGAGCACAGATACGCAGTATTTT
CASSLGLAGGSTDTQYF
>TRBD2|NA|TRBV5-4|TRBJ2-5
TGTGCCAGCAGCTTGGGGGTAGCGGGGCGACAAGAGACCCAGTACTTC
CASSLGVAGRQETQYF
>TRBD1|NA|TRBV5-1|TRBJ1-2
TGCGCCAGCAGCCTGACAGGGGATAGCTATGGCTACACCTTC
CASSLTGDSYGYTF
>TRBD2|NA|TRBV10-3|TRBJ2-2
TGTGCCACCCGGGGCGGGGGATCGGGCACCGGGGAGCTGTTTTTT
CATRGGGSGTGELFF
>NA|NA|TRBV5-5|TRBJ2-7
TGTGCCAGCAGCTTGGCCGGACGGGGCGAGCAGTACTTC
CASSLAGRGEQYF
>TRBD1|NA|TRBV30|TRBJ1-2
TGTGCCTGGATGCCTACACGGACAGGGAACTATGGCTACACCTTC
CAWMPTRTGNYGYTF
>NA|NA|TRBV18|TRBJ1-6
TGTGCCAGCTCACCAACGGTTGTATTTACGGGGAATTCACCCCTCCACTTT
CASSPTVVFTGNSPLHF
>TRBD1|NA|TRBV6-6|TRBJ1-3
TGTGCCAGCAGTCAGACAGGGGTTGGAGGGACTGGAAACACCATATATTTT
CASSQTGVGGTGNTIYF
>NA|NA|TRBV18|TRBJ2-7
TGTGCCAGCTCACCACGGCGGTCCTCCTACGAGCAGTACTTC
CASSPRRSSYEQYF
>NA|NA|TRBV3-1/TRBV3-2|TRBJ2-2
TGTGCCAGCAGCCAAGACCTAGTGTTGAGCGGGGAGCTGTTTTTT
CASSQDLVLSGELFF
>NA|NA|TRBV30|TRBJ1-6
TGTGCCTGGTCCGGGAGACCGGACTCACCCCTCCACTTT
CAWSGRPDSPLHF
>TRBD2|NA|TRBV11-3|TRBJ2-1
TGTGCCAGCAGCCTCCGGGGGGGCCTCTACAATGAGCAGTTCTTC
CASSLRGGLYNEQFF
>NA|NA|TRBV7-2|TRBJ2-3
TGTGCCAGCAGCTTAGTTGGGGGCCCAGATACGCAGTATTTT
CASSLVGGPDTQYF
>NA|NA|TRBV10-3|TRBJ1-1
TGTGCCATCAGTCGGGATACAAAGAACACTGAAGCTTTCTTT
CAISRDTKNTEAFF
>NA|once|TRBV5-4|TRBJ1-1
TGTGCCAGCAGCTTGGCCCGTAGGGGGGGAAAGCCTGAAGCTTTCTTT
CASSLARRGGKPEAFF
>NA|NA|TRBV28|TRBJ1-1
TGTGCCAGCAGGGGGACTGGACCCCGTGAAGCTTTCTTT
CASRGTGPREAFF
>NA|few|TRBV1|TRBJ1-5
TGCACCAGCAGCCAAGTGGTTCAGGGAAATCAGCCCCAGCATTTT
CTSSQVVQGNQPQHF
>TRBD1|once|TRBV5-4|TRBJ2-1
TGTGCCAGCAGCGCCGGGCGGGACAGGGTAGTAAATGAGCAGTTCTTC
CASSAGRDRVVNEQFF
>NA|NA|TRBV19|TRBJ1-5
TGTGCCAGTAGTATCGGTGGTCAGCCCCAGCATTTT
CASSIGGQPQHF
>TRBD1|NA|TRBV9|TRBJ1-2
TGTGCCAGCCAAGACAGGGTTAGTGGCTACACCTTC
CASQDRVSGYTF
>TRBD1|NA|TRBV18|TRBJ1-2
TGTGCCAGCTCACCACCGGCCAGGGGGAATGGTGGCTACACCTTC
CASSPPARGNGGYTF
>NA|NA|TRBV27|TRBJ2-6
TGTGCCAGCAGTCTTTCTGGGGCCAACGTCCTGACTTTC
CASSLSGANVLTF
>TRBD1|NA|TRBV4-2|TRBJ2-7
TGTGCCAGCAGCGTCCGGGACAGGGAAACCTACGAGCAGTACTTC
CASSVRDRETYEQYF
>TRBD2|few|TRBV27|TRBJ2-1
TGTGCCAGCAGTTTACGCGGACTAGCGGGGGCCCCCTCCTACAATGAGCAGTTCTTC
CASSLRGLAGAPSYNEQFF
>NA|NA|TRBV7-2|TRBJ2-7
TGTGCCAGCAGGGCGGAGGGCCTGATAATCTTCGAGCAGTACTTC
CASRAEGLIIFEQYF
>TRBD2|once|TRBV11-2|TRBJ2-3
TGTGCCAGCAGCCAACCAAAGGCTTCGGGGGGGGCTAAGTATTTT
CASSQPKASGGAKYF
>TRBD1|NA|TRBV18|TRBJ1-5
TGTGCCAGCTCACCCGACAGGGGGAATCAGCCCCAGCATTTT
CASSPDRGNQPQHF
>TRBD1|NA|TRBV5-1|TRBJ2-7
TGCGCCAGCAGCCACGACAGGGGAAGCAACGAGCAGTACTTC
CASSHDRGSNEQYF
>TRBD1|NA|TRBV9|TRBJ1-4
TGTGCCAGCAGCGTAGGGGGGGACAGGGGATTCGGTGAAAAACTGTTTTTT
CASSVGGDRGFGEKLFF
>NA|NA|TRBV30|TRBJ1-2
TGTGCCTGGAGACAGGAGTACTATGGCTACACCTTC
CAWRQEYYGYTF
>NA|NA|TRBV19|TRBJ1-1
TGTGCCAGTAGTATAATGGGACTTACCGGGACTGAAGCTTTCTTT
CASSIMGLTGTEAFF
>TRBD2|NA|TRBV7-8|TRBJ2-1
TGTGCCAGCAGCCCCTACCCTCTAGCGGGGGCTTTGAATAATGAGCAGTTCTTC
CASSPYPLAGALNNEQFF
>NA|once|TRBV28|TRBJ1-6
TGTGCCAGCAGTTTCAGGGAATTATCCTATAATTCACCCCTCCACTTT
CASSFRELSYNSPLHF
>NA|NA|TRBV15|TRBJ2-7
TGTGCCACCAGCAGAGAAAGAGGGACATTCTACGAGCAGTACTTC
CATSRERGTFYEQYF
>TRBD2|NA|TRBV5-1|TRBJ2-5
TGCGCCAGCAGCGAGGGACTAGCGGGGGGGAACCAAGAGACCCAGTACTTC
CASSEGLAGGNQETQYF
>NA|NA|TRBV6-1|TRBJ1-4
TGTGCCAGCAGTGAGTTGCAAACAGGTCCTAAAACACTGTTTTTT
CASSELQTGPKTLFF
>NA|NA|TRBV6-1|TRBJ2-7
TGTGCCAGCAGTGAAGCTCGAGACACCGCCTCGCCTTACGAGCAGTACTTC
CASSEARDTASPYEQYF